This T cell receptor (beta chain) originates from a study of T cell repertoires in cytomegalovirus infection. Study as a whole: It can be stated that public TCR beta signatures indicated CMV infection as well as a matching HLA type.

Overall study findings and caveats: HLA-C-restricted CMV-specific TCR beta clonotypes were dominant in the ex vivo response.

TCRdb redid the calling of the reads with MiXCR, one entry per CDR3 protein. The data contain approximately 750,000 distinct CDR3 sequences, 35% to 45% of them singletons. The CDR3 sequence is 14 residues long. The V gene end was trimmed by 3 bases and the J gene end by 7 bases; junction bases not matched to a gene: 7. CDR1 is SGHTA and CDR2 is FQGNSA in the germline V gene. This clonotype was seen repeatedly, ten times or more. As yet, its antigen is unknown. The chain couples TRBV7-2 to TRBJ1-2, with 8 bases fitting TRBD1. The sample comprised PBMCs. This clonotype was obtained from a human donor in good health (CMV status not recorded). Some clones in this sample may be carry-over from other donors' samples. The CDR3 nucleotides read TGTGCCAGCAGCTTGGGACAGGCTATCGCTGGCTACACCTTC. Its protein is CASSLGQAIAGYTF.